These T cell receptor beta chains were read from a single sample in a study of cytomegalovirus exposure and HLA in healthy donors. The repertoire was sequenced with immunoSEQ multiplex PCR; TCRdb's copy has only in-frame clones and lacks some. The sample yields roughly 150,000 clones, roughly 80% seen once. The sequencing input was PBMCs. The receptors shown here come from a boy aged 2 to 10 in good health and CMV-seronegative. The CDR3 runs from the conserved cysteine through the conserved F or W. Each record gives: V gene, D gene, J gene, clone size, CDR3 DNA, CDR3 protein. The D gene is left open where the match is weak. Clone sizes are given selectively: once, few, many, or a class where the clone is expanded.

>TRBV7-2|-|TRBJ1-5|-
TGTGCCAGCAGCGTCGGACAGCTTAATCAGCCCCAGCATTTT
CASSVGQLNQPQHF
>TRBV4-1|-|TRBJ2-6|-
TGCGCCAGCAGCCAAGAGGCCCGGGGTTGGCACTCTGGGGCCAACGTCCTGACTTTC
CASSQEARGWHSGANVLTF
>TRBV5-1|TRBD2|TRBJ2-5|once
TGCGCCAGCAGCCCGGAGGGACTAGCGGAGACCCAGTACTTC
CASSPEGLAETQYF
>TRBV12-5|-|TRBJ1-5|-
TGTGCTAGTGCCAAAGGAGTATTTGAACAGCCCCAGCATTTT
CASAKGVFEQPQHF
>TRBV29-1|-|TRBJ1-3|-
TGCAGCGTTGAATTTTCCAACTCTGGAAACACCATATATTTT
CSVEFSNSGNTIYF
>TRBV6-4|-|TRBJ2-3|few
TGTGCCAGCAGTGACTCGGGGGGGCCAGATACGCAGTATTTT
CASSDSGGPDTQYF
>TRBV20-1|-|TRBJ1-2|-
TGCAGTGCTAGACAGGGCTATGGCTACACCTTC
CSARQGYGYTF
>TRBV4-2|-|TRBJ2-7|once
TGTGCCAGCAGCCAAGGGAGTAGCTTCTACGAGCAGTACTTC
CASSQGSSFYEQYF
>TRBV7-9|TRBD1|TRBJ2-7|-
TGTGCCAGCAGCTCCGCTCCGGGACAGGGCCTCGAGCAGTACTTC
CASSSAPGQGLEQYF
>TRBV7-9|-|TRBJ1-1|-
TGTTCCAGCTGCCGAGGGTCGTCAACATGGGTGGACACTGAAGCTTTCTTT
CSSCRGSSTWVDTEAFF